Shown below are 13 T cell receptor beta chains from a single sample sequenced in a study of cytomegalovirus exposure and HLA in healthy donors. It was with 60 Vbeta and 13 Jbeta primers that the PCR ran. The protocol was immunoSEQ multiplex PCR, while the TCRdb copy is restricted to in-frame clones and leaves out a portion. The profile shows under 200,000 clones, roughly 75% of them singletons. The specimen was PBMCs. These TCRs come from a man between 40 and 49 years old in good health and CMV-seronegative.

The CDR3 protein is CASSPRTSTGTEAFF. The CDR3 bases are TGTGCCAGCTCACCCCGAACCTCGACGGGCACTGAAGCTTTCTTT. This chain joins TRBV18 and TRBJ1-1; D remains unclear. The V gene's germline CDR1 is KGHSH and CDR2 LQKENI. The CDR3 runs to 15 residues. Trimming pared 3 bases from V and 4 bases from J, leaving 15 bases between.

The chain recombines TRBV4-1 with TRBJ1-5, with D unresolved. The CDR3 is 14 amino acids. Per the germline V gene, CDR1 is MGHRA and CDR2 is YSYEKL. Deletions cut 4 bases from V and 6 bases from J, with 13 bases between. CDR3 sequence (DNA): TGCGCCAGCAGCCGAGATCCAGGAAGTCAGCCCCAGCATTTT. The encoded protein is CASSRDPGSQPQHF.

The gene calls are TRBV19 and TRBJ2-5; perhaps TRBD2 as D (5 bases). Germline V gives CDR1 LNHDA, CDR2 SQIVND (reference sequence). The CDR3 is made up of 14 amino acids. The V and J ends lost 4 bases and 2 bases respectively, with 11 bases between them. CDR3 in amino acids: CASSTSGLQETQYF. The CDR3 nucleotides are TGTGCCAGTAGTACCTCGGGATTACAAGAGACCCAGTACTTC.

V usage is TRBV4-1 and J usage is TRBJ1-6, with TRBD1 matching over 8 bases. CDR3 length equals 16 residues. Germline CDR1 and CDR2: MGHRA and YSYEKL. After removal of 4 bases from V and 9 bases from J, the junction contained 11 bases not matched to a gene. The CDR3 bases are TGCGCCAGCAGCCTCCTTAACACAGGGGGAGGTTCACCCCTCCACTTT. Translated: CASSLLNTGGGSPLHF.

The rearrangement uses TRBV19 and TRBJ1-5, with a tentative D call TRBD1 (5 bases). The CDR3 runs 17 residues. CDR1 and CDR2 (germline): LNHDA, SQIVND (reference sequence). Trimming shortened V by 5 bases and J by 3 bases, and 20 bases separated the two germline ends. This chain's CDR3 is CASSPSSGGRVNQPQHF. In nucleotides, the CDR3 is TGTGCCAGTAGTCCAAGCTCGGGGGGACGGGTCAATCAGCCCCAGCATTTT.

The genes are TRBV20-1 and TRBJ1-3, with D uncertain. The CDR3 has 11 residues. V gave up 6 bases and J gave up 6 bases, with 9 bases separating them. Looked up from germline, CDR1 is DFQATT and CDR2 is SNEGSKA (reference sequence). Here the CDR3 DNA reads TGCAGTGCGCCAGAGGAAAACACCATATATTTT. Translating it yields CSAPEENTIYF.

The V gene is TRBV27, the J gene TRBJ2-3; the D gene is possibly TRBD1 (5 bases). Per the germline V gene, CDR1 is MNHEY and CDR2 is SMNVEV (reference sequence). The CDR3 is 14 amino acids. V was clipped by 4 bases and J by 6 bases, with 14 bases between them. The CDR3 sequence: CASSSAGILDTQYF. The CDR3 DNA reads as TGTGCCAGCAGTTCAGCAGGGATTCTGGATACGCAGTATTTT.

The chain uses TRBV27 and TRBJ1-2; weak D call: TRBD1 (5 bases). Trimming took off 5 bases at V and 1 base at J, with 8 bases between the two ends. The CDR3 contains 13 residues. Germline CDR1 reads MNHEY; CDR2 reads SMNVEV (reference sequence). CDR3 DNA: TGTGCCAGCAGTCCCAGGGTTAACTATGGCTACACCTTC. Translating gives CASSPRVNYGYTF.

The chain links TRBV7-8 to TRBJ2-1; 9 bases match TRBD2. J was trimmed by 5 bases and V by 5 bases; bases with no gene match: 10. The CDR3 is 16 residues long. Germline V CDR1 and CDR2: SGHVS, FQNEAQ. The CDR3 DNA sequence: TGTGCCAGCAGCCCCTGGGGACTAGCTAAAGACAATGAGCAGTTCTTC. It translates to CASSPWGLAKDNEQFF. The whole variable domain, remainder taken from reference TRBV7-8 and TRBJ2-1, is GAGVSQSPRYKVAKRGQDVALRCDPISGHVSLFWYQQALGQGPEFLTYFQNEAQLDKSGLPSDRFFAERPEGSVSTLKIQRTQQEDSAVYLCASSPWGLAKDNEQFFGPGTRLTVL.

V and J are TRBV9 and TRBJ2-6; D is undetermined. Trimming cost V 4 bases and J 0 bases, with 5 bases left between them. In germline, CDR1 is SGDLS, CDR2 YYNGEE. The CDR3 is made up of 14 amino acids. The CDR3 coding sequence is TGTGCCAGCAGCCCCCACTCTGGGGCCAACGTCCTGACTTTC. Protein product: CASSPHSGANVLTF.

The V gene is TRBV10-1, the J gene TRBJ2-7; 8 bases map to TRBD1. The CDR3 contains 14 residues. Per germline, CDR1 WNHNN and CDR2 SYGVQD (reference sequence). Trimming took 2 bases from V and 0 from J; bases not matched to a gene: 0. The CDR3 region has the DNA TGCGCCAGCAGTGAGGGACAGGGCTCCTACGAGCAGTACTTC. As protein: CASSEGQGSYEQYF.

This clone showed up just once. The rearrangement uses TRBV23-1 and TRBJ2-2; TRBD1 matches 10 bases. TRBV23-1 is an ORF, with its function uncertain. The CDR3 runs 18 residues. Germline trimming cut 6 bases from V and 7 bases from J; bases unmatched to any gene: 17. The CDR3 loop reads CASSHNLDRGLGGGELFF. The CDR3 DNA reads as TGCGCCAGCAGCCATAACCTAGACAGGGGGCTAGGAGGCGGGGAGCTGTTTTTT.

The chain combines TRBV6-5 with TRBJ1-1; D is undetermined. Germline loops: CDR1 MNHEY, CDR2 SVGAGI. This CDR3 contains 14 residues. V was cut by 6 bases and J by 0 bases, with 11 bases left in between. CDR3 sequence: CASSYNYMNTEAFF. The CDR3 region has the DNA TGTGCCAGCAGCTACAACTACATGAACACTGAAGCTTTCTTT.